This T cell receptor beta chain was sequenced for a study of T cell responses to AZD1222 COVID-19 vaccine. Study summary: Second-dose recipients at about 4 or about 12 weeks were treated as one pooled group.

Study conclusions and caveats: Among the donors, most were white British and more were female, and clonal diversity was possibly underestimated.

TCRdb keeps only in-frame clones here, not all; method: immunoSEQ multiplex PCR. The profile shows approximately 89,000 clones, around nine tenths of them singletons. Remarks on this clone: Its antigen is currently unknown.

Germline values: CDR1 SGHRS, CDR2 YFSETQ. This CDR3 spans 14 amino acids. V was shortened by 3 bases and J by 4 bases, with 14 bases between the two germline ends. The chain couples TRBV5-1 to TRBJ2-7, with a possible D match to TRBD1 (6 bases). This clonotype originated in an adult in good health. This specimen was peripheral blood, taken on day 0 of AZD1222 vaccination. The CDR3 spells CASSSGQNVYEQYF. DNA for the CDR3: TGCGCCAGCAGCTCCGGACAGAATGTATACGAGCAGTACTTC.